One and the same sample provided the 13 T cell receptor beta chains below, sequenced in a study of T cell responses to AZD1222 COVID-19 vaccine. The assay was immunoSEQ multiplex PCR, and TCRdb's table has in-frame clones only and misses some. This table holds 150,000 to 190,000 clones, roughly 90% found once. The specimen was peripheral blood, collected 28 days after the second AZD1222 dose. The source is an adult who received the AZD1222 COVID-19 vaccine.

V is TRBV20-1 and J is TRBJ1-1, with D maybe TRBD1 (5 bases). Trimming took 3 bases from V and 5 from J, leaving 7 bases between them. CDR1 is DFQATT and CDR2 is SNEGSKA in the germline V gene (reference sequence). This CDR3 contains 11 residues. The CDR3 nucleotides are TGCAGTGCTAGGGGACTAACTGAAGCTTTCTTT. Protein sequence: CSARGLTEAFF.

The chain employs TRBV19 and TRBJ1-2, with D uncertain. Germline V gene data show CDR1 as LNHDA and CDR2 as SQIVND (reference sequence). The CDR3 has 13 amino acids. The V and J ends lost 9 bases and 3 bases respectively, with 14 bases between them. CDR3 sequence: CASYGQVYYGYTF. Here the CDR3 DNA reads TGTGCCAGCTACGGCCAGGTTTACTATGGCTACACCTTC.

The CDR3 reads CASSFRGRTLGTEAFF. As DNA, the CDR3 is TGTGCCAGCAGCTTCAGGGGGCGAACGCTCGGCACTGAAGCTTTCTTT. The genes are TRBV5-8 and TRBJ1-1; 8 nucleotides match TRBD1. J gave up 4 bases and V 2 bases, and 10 bases lay outside the gene matches. Germline V gene data show CDR1 as SGHTS and CDR2 as YDEGEE. The CDR3 loop spans 16 amino acids.

The chain recombines TRBV7-9 with TRBJ2-5; D might be TRBD1 (6 bases). This CDR3 region has 14 residues. V lost 8 bases, J lost 5 bases, and 18 bases lay in between. The germline gives CDR1 SEHNR, CDR2 FQNEAQ (reference sequence). CDR3 sequence: CASGEQGIRETQYF. CDR3 bases: TGTGCCAGCGGGGAACAGGGTATAAGGGAGACCCAGTACTTC. The whole variable domain, filled in from reference TRBV7-9 and TRBJ2-5, reads DTGVSQNPRHKITKRGQNVTFRCDPISEHNRLYWYRQTLGQGPEFLTYFQNEAQLEKSRLLSDRFSAERPKGSFSTLEIQRTEQGDSAMYLCASGEQGIRETQYFGPGTRLLVL.

V usage is TRBV5-1 and J usage is TRBJ2-1, with TRBD2 matching over 11 bases. This CDR3 has 17 residues. From germline, CDR1 is SGHRS and CDR2 YFSETQ. The ends lost 0 bases at V and 3 bases at J; junction bases unmatched: 5. The CDR3 coding sequence is TGCGCCAGCAGCTTGGTCACAGGGACTAGCGGCTACAATGAGCAGTTCTTC. The encoded protein is CASSLVTGTSGYNEQFF.

V and J are TRBV6-5 and TRBJ1-2; possibly TRBD1 for D (6 bases). The CDR3 has 15 amino acids. Trimming shortened V by 5 bases and J by 5 bases, and 18 bases separated the two germline ends. CDR1 is MNHEY and CDR2 is SVGAGI in the germline V gene. In nucleotides, the CDR3 is TGTGCCAGCAGTAACCCCGGGGGCGCGAAATATGGCTACACCTTC. Its protein is CASSNPGGAKYGYTF.

The rearrangement uses TRBV28 and TRBJ1-5; possibly TRBD1 for D (5 bases). This CDR3 comprises 16 residues. Germline CDR1 reads MDHEN; CDR2 reads SYDVKM. Between the trimmed V and J ends, which lost 6 bases and 5 bases, there was a span of 20 bases. CDR3 region: CASSLWVGVVDQPQHF. The CDR3 DNA reads TGTGCCAGCAGCCTTTGGGTGGGGGTAGTCGATCAGCCCCAGCATTTT.

The chain is built from TRBV14 and TRBJ1-1; possibly TRBD1 for D (6 bases). The CDR3 has 16 amino acids. CDR1 is SGHDN, CDR2 FVKESK, per germline. Trimming shortened V by 0 bases and J by 0 bases, and 11 bases separated the two germline ends. The CDR3 DNA reads TGTGCCAGCAGCCAAGACGGTGGGGGCATGAACACTGAAGCTTTCTTT. Its translation: CASSQDGGGMNTEAFF.

The rearrangement uses TRBV28 and TRBJ1-1; unclear D gene. CDR1 is MDHEN, CDR2 SYDVKM, per germline. The V gene lost 3 bases and the J gene lost 6 bases, with 11 bases spanning the gap. This CDR3 spans 13 amino acids. In nucleotides, the CDR3 is TGTGCCAGCAGTTTTGGTGGGGTTGCTGAAGCTTTCTTT. This encodes CASSFGGVAEAFF.

V usage is TRBV29-1 and J usage is TRBJ2-7; a weak D match, TRBD1 (7 bases). The CDR3 has 11 amino acids. The germline CDR1 and CDR2 sequences are SQVTM and ANQGSEA. Trimming pared 7 bases from V and 7 bases from J, leaving 14 bases between. In nucleotides, the CDR3 is TGCAGCGCCGGAGGGGGCAGAGAGCAGTACTTC. Its translation: CSAGGGREQYF.

This chain links TRBV9 with TRBJ2-2; D possibly corresponds to TRBD2 (6 bases). The CDR3 is 15 residues long. The germline V gene has CDR1 SGDLS and CDR2 YYNGEE. The germline V and J ends were trimmed by 1 base and 5 bases, with 12 bases remaining between them. The CDR3 region has the DNA TGTGCCAGCAGCGTATTGGCGGGAATAACCGGGGAGCTGTTTTTT. It yields the protein CASSVLAGITGELFF.

In this sample, this clone turned up once. This sequence joins TRBV28 and TRBJ1-3; tentatively, D is TRBD1 (5 bases). Trimming removed 5 bases from V and 8 bases from J, with 10 bases in between. Germline V gene sequence: CDR1 MDHEN, CDR2 SYDVKM. The CDR3 sequence is 12 residues long. CDR3 in DNA: TGTGCCAGCAGTGCCAGGGTGGACACCATATATTTT. Encoded protein: CASSARVDTIYF.

The chain is built from TRBV13 and TRBJ2-7; TRBD1 aligns across 9 bases. Per germline, CDR1 PRHDT and CDR2 FYEKMQ (reference sequence). The CDR3 length is 15 residues. V lost 4 bases to trimming and J lost 0 bases; unmatched junction nucleotides: 4. CDR3 protein: CASSSDRGRSYEQYF. The CDR3 DNA reads TGTGCCAGCAGCTCGGACAGGGGACGCTCCTACGAGCAGTACTTC.